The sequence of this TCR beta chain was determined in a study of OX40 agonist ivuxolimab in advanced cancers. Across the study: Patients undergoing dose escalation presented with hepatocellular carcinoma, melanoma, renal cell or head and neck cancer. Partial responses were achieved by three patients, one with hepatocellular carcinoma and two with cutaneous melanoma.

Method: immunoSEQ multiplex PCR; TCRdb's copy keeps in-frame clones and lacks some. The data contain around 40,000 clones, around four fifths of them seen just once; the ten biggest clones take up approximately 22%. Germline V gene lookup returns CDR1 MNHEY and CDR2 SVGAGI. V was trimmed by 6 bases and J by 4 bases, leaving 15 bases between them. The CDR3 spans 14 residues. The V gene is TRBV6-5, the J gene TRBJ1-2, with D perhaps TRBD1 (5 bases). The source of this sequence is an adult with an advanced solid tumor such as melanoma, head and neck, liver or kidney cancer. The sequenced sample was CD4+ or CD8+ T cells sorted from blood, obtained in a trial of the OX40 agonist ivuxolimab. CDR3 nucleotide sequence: TGTGCCAGCAGGAGGGACCGACCTGGCTATGGCTACACCTTC. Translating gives CASRRDRPGYGYTF.